Listed below are T cell receptor beta chains from one sample, sequenced in a study of shared clonotypes between healthy human individuals. TCRdb keeps only in-frame clones here, not all; method: immunoSEQ multiplex PCR. The data show about 1.1 million clones, 77% seen once. The source material was memory CD4+ T cells from PBMCs. The receptor set was obtained from a man aged 18 to 29 in good health. Some clones in this sample may be carry-over from other donors' samples. Both conserved end residues are part of each CDR3. The D gene is left open where the match is weak. Some rows have no size entry. The others give once, few or many, or a class for an expanded clone.

size: NA
J: TRBJ1-1
V: TRBV5-6
D: NA
CDR3: CASSSRRGFNTEAFF
DNA: TGTGCCAGCAGCTCACGTCGCGGATTCAACACTGAAGCTTTCTTT

size: NA
J: TRBJ1-5
V: TRBV19
D: NA
CDR3: CASSISDTNQPQHF
DNA: TGTGCCAGTAGTATCTCGGACACCAATCAGCCCCAGCATTTT

size: NA
J: TRBJ2-7
V: TRBV7-3
D: TRBD2
CDR3: CASSLSAGVSHEQYF
DNA: TGTGCCAGCAGCCTATCAGCGGGAGTAAGCCACGAGCAGTACTTC

size: NA
J: TRBJ2-7
V: TRBV25-1
D: TRBD1
CDR3: CASSRPGGYYEQYF
DNA: TGTGCCAGCAGTCGGCCAGGGGGTTACTACGAGCAGTACTTC

size: NA
J: TRBJ2-2
V: TRBV6-1
D: NA
CDR3: CASSTTQGNTGELFF
DNA: TGTGCCAGCAGCACAACTCAGGGGAACACCGGGGAGCTGTTTTTT

size: NA
J: TRBJ2-4
V: TRBV11-2
D: TRBD2
CDR3: CASSRGLAGNIQYF
DNA: TGTGCCAGCAGCCGGGGACTAGCGGGGAACATTCAGTACTTC

size: NA
J: TRBJ2-1
V: TRBV18
D: TRBD2
CDR3: CASSSGTSGYNEQFF
DNA: TGTGCCAGCTCCTCCGGGACTAGCGGTTACAATGAGCAGTTCTTC

size: NA
J: TRBJ2-7
V: TRBV19
D: TRBD2
CDR3: CASSIVLASGGLYEQYF
DNA: TGTGCCAGTAGTATAGTTTTGGCTAGCGGAGGCCTTTACGAGCAGTACTTC

size: NA
J: TRBJ2-1
V: TRBV6-1
D: NA
CDR3: CASSDRAPTNYNEQFF
DNA: TGTGCCAGCAGTGACCGGGCCCCGACAAACTACAATGAGCAGTTCTTC

size: NA
J: TRBJ1-1
V: TRBV28
D: NA
CDR3: CASRSRRGLNTEAFF
DNA: TGTGCCAGCAGATCACGCAGGGGCCTGAACACTGAAGCTTTCTTT

size: once
J: TRBJ2-5
V: TRBV9
D: NA
CDR3: CASSGPSRETQYF
DNA: TGTGCCAGCAGCGGTCCGTCGCGGGAGACCCAGTACTTC

size: NA
J: TRBJ1-2
V: TRBV5-5
D: NA
CDR3: CASSPRGGGGYTF
DNA: TGTGCCAGCAGCCCCAGGGGTGGAGGGGGCTACACCTTC

size: NA
J: TRBJ1-1
V: TRBV7-2
D: NA
CDR3: CASSLVTGRNTEAFF
DNA: TGTGCCAGCAGCTTAGTGACGGGTAGGAACACTGAAGCTTTCTTT

size: NA
J: TRBJ1-1
V: TRBV30
D: NA
CDR3: CAWGASIEAFF
DNA: TGTGCCTGGGGGGCCAGTATTGAAGCTTTCTTT

size: NA
J: TRBJ2-7
V: TRBV5-6
D: NA
CDR3: CASSGLTARSGEQYF
DNA: TGTGCCAGCAGCGGACTGACGGCGCGCTCCGGCGAGCAGTACTTC

size: NA
J: TRBJ1-2
V: TRBV28
D: NA
CDR3: CASSLLNYGYTF
DNA: TGTGCCAGCAGTTTACTTAACTATGGCTACACCTTC

size: NA
J: TRBJ1-6
V: TRBV6-4
D: NA
CDR3: CASSVEYNSPLHF
DNA: TGTGCCAGCAGTGTCGAGTATAATTCACCCCTCCACTTT

size: NA
J: TRBJ2-1
V: TRBV6-5
D: NA
CDR3: CASTPYGSKNEQFF
DNA: TGTGCCAGCACCCCATATGGGTCGAAGAATGAGCAGTTCTTC

size: once
J: TRBJ2-1
V: TRBV7-9
D: TRBD2
CDR3: CASSPGGPQSYNEQFF
DNA: TGTGCCAGCAGCCCGGGGGGGCCCCAGAGCTACAATGAGCAGTTCTTC

size: many
J: TRBJ2-7
V: TRBV7-2
D: NA
CDR3: CASSTGTSGEQYF
DNA: TGTGCCAGCAGCACCGGGACGTCGGGCGAGCAGTACTTC

size: NA
J: TRBJ2-3
V: TRBV9
D: NA
CDR3: CASSTASQSTDTQYF
DNA: TGTGCCAGCAGCACCGCATCACAGAGCACAGATACGCAGTATTTT

size: NA
J: TRBJ2-1
V: TRBV4-3
D: NA
CDR3: CASSQDIVRNEQFF
DNA: TGCGCCAGCAGCCAAGATATCGTCAGGAATGAGCAGTTCTTC

size: few
J: TRBJ2-5
V: TRBV2
D: NA
CDR3: CASSSDGTLGETQYF
DNA: TGTGCCAGCAGTTCGGACGGGACACTTGGTGAGACCCAGTACTTC

size: NA
J: TRBJ2-5
V: TRBV27
D: NA
CDR3: CASSSLQAGQETQYF
DNA: TGTGCCAGCAGTTCCCTACAGGCGGGGCAAGAGACCCAGTACTTC

size: few
J: TRBJ1-1
V: TRBV9
D: NA
CDR3: CASSVGQPNTEAFF
DNA: TGTGCCAGCAGCGTAGGTCAGCCGAACACTGAAGCTTTCTTT

size: NA
J: TRBJ1-2
V: TRBV28
D: NA
CDR3: CASSLSGDVANYGYTF
DNA: TGTGCCAGCAGTTTATCTGGGGATGTAGCTAACTATGGCTACACCTTC

size: NA
J: TRBJ2-3
V: TRBV7-3
D: NA
CDR3: CASSSGISTLDTQYF
DNA: TGTGCCAGCAGCTCCGGGATAAGTACCCTGGATACGCAGTATTTT

size: NA
J: TRBJ2-5
V: TRBV5-1
D: TRBD1
CDR3: CASSKRTGVVQETQYF
DNA: TGCGCCAGCAGCAAAAGGACAGGGGTTGTCCAAGAGACCCAGTACTTC

size: NA
J: TRBJ1-1
V: TRBV6-1
D: NA
CDR3: CASSDPSGARRDTEAFF
DNA: TGTGCCAGCAGTGACCCTTCCGGGGCCCGGAGGGACACTGAAGCTTTCTTT

size: NA
J: TRBJ1-4
V: TRBV9
D: NA
CDR3: CASSGGLGPWEKLFF
DNA: TGTGCCAGCAGCGGCGGCCTCGGTCCCTGGGAAAAACTGTTTTTT

size: NA
J: TRBJ1-4
V: TRBV2
D: NA
CDR3: CASKDRRATNEKLFF
DNA: TGTGCCAGCAAGGACAGACGAGCAACTAATGAAAAACTGTTTTTT

size: NA
J: TRBJ2-3
V: TRBV2
D: TRBD2
CDR3: CASLAGEITDTQYF
DNA: TGTGCCAGCCTAGCGGGAGAAATAACAGATACGCAGTATTTT

size: NA
J: TRBJ2-3
V: TRBV2
D: TRBD2
CDR3: CASRGTRLYTQYF
DNA: TGTGCCAGCAGAGGGACTAGACTATATACGCAGTATTTT

size: NA
J: TRBJ2-1
V: TRBV28
D: TRBD2
CDR3: CASRLAGGPYNEQFF
DNA: TGTGCCAGCAGACTAGCGGGAGGGCCGTACAATGAGCAGTTCTTC

size: NA
J: TRBJ2-3
V: TRBV7-6
D: TRBD2
CDR3: CASSLRLAGGTTDTQYF
DNA: TGTGCCAGCAGCTTACGACTAGCGGGAGGTACCACAGATACGCAGTATTTT

size: NA
J: TRBJ1-5
V: TRBV19
D: NA
CDR3: CASSKRTAQARNQPQHF
DNA: TGTGCCAGTAGTAAAAGGACCGCCCAAGCTCGAAATCAGCCCCAGCATTTT